This T cell receptor beta chain is from a study of control samples from healthy donors and cancer patients. Data came from immunoSEQ multiplex PCR; TCRdb stores just in-frame clones and leaves some out. The sample consists of 150,000 or so clones, around 90% of them appearing once. This CDR3 comprises 14 residues. Germline V CDR1 and CDR2: SEHNR, FQNEAQ (reference sequence). Trimming took 1 base from V and 4 from J; bases not matched to a gene: 2. The sequence derives from a woman aged 25 to 39 in good health. The chain uses TRBV7-9 and TRBJ2-5, with TRBD1 matching 8 bases. Sequencing was performed on blood. CDR3 nucleotides: TGTGCCAGCAGCTTAGGGACAGGGACAGAGACCCAGTACTTC. It encodes CASSLGTGTETQYF. The full variable domain, in which reference TRBV7-9 and TRBJ2-5 provide the parts outside the CDR3, is DTGVSQNPRHKITKRGQNVTFRCDPISEHNRLYWYRQTLGQGPEFLTYFQNEAQLEKSRLLSDRFSAERPKGSFSTLEIQRTEQGDSAMYLCASSLGTGTETQYFGPGTRLLVL.